This T cell receptor (beta chain) came from a study of T cell repertoires in cytomegalovirus infection. This clonotype was seen a few times. Its antigen is still unknown. This CDR3 has 14 amino acids. V was trimmed by 7 bases and J by 2 bases, leaving 12 bases between them. TCRdb called the reads again in MiXCR, with one record for every CDR3 protein. The sample lists under 300,000 distinct CDR3 sequences; around 20% were seen once. This specimen consisted of cultured PBMCs, obtained from culture after CMV antigen stimulation. The chain is built from TRBV12-3 or TRBV12-4 and TRBJ2-4, with a possible D match to TRBD2 (7 bases). This clonotype originated in a human donor in good health (CMV status not recorded). Some clones in this sample may be carry-over from other donors' samples. Written as DNA, the CDR3 is TGTGCCAGCACCCTGGGGGGGCCCAAAAACATTCAGTACTTC. Its translation: CASTLGGPKNIQYF.